The 5 T cell receptor beta chains below all came from one sample that was sequenced in a study of T cells after yellow fever vaccination. Via MiXCR, TCRdb re-called the 5' RACE reads, giving one row per CDR3 protein. This table has around 310,000 distinct CDR3 sequences, approximately 3.9% appearing once. Sequencing used PBMCs, obtained 5 days after the yellow fever booster vaccination. The source is a man between 18 and 35 years old who received the YFV17D yellow fever vaccine.

Many counts were recorded for this clonotype. The chain uses TRBV19 and TRBJ2-1, with D tentatively TRBD1 or TRBD2 (5 bases each). Germline V gene sequence: CDR1 LNHDA, CDR2 SQIVND (reference sequence). V shed 2 bases and J shed 0 bases, with 14 bases lying between them. The CDR3 has 17 amino acids. Written as DNA, the CDR3 is TGTGCCAGTAGTATACGAGCTTGGGGGAGCTCCTACAATGAGCAGTTCTTC. It yields the protein CASSIRAWGSSYNEQFF.

The chain combines TRBV19 with TRBJ2-2; D is unclear. Trimming cost V 3 bases and J 6 bases, with 8 bases left between them. Germline CDR1 is LNHDA and CDR2 is SQIVND (reference sequence). The CDR3 totals 13 residues. In DNA form, the CDR3 reads TGTGCCAGTAGTATCCCCACTTCCGGGGAGCTGTTTTTT. It yields the protein CASSIPTSGELFF.

CDR3 sequence (DNA): TGTGCCAGCAAACGGGAGGCGATTGATGGCTACACCTTC. This codes for CASKREAIDGYTF. The chain has TRBV6-1 and TRBJ1-2, with unresolved D. Per the germline V gene, CDR1 is MNHNS and CDR2 is SASEGT. This CDR3 has 13 amino acids. V dropped 7 bases and J dropped 6 bases, with 15 bases sitting between them.

Only a few counts were recorded for this clonotype. This chain joins TRBV3-1 and TRBJ2-1, with D tentatively TRBD2 (5 bases). This CDR3 comprises 14 residues. Germline assignment: CDR1 LGHDT and CDR2 YNNKEL (reference sequence). V was clipped by 1 base and J by 8 bases, with 12 bases between them. Written as DNA, the CDR3 is TGTGCCAGCAGCCAAGTACTTGAGCGGCATGAGCAGTTCTTC. This gives the protein CASSQVLERHEQFF.

The chain combines TRBV3-1 with TRBJ2-1; a possible D gene is TRBD2 (6 bases). V lost 1 base to trimming and J lost 6 bases, with 10 bases between them. Germline V gene lookup returns CDR1 LGHDT and CDR2 YNNKEL (reference sequence). The CDR3 consists of 14 residues. The CDR3 DNA reads TGTGCCAGCAGCCAAGGGGAGGCGGGCAATGAGCAGTTCTTC. It translates to CASSQGEAGNEQFF.